This T cell receptor beta chain derives from a study of T cell repertoires in cytomegalovirus infection. About the study: Based on public TCR beta signatures, there were indications of CMV infection and of a matching HLA type.

Study findings and constraints: Across the ex vivo response, the dominant clonotypes were HLA-C-restricted CMV-specific TCR beta clonotypes. Carriers of CMV and the relevant HLA type were discriminated by public TCR beta frequency.

TCRdb re-called the reads with MiXCR, one entry per CDR3 protein. The data contain hundreds of thousands of distinct CDR3 sequences, 20% to 25% of them singletons. The CDR3 runs to 17 residues. From germline, CDR1 is MNHEY and CDR2 SVGAGI. V was shortened by 0 bases and J by 10 bases, with 24 bases between the two germline ends. Of note for this clonotype: Its antigen is as yet unknown.

Material for sequencing was CD8+ T cells from PBMCs. This clonotype was obtained from a human donor in good health (CMV status not recorded). Some clones in this sample may be carry-over from other donors' samples. The V gene is TRBV6-5, the J gene TRBJ1-1, with a possible D match to TRBD1 (5 bases). The CDR3 region has the DNA TGTGCCAGCAGTTACTCGAGTCTGCCGGGACCGTCGTCTCCAGCTTTCTTT. Encoded protein: CASSYSSLPGPSSPAFF.